Included here is one T cell receptor beta chain sequence, with context. Antigen specificity is unknown. This sample stems from a study of blood T cells in healthy people across ages. General observations from the study: Estimates of total diversity, which came from one million sequenced T cells, were considered to be underestimates.

The CDR3 is 16 amino acids. Trimming took 4 bases from V and 6 from J; bases not matched to a gene: 9. The germline CDR1 and CDR2 sequences are KGHDR and SFDVKD. With a J-beta primer mix and a sample-barcoded 5' primer, a second PCR ran about 7 to 12 cycles. In TCRdb, the 5' RACE reads were re-called with MiXCR into one record per CDR3 protein. The sample has about 510,000 distinct CDR3 sequences; 25% to 35% are singletons. These records were also assigned to another study, of T cells of mothers and their children. As that study records: A few healthy Caucasian mothers and their six children were the donors. Mother-child pairs who were related displayed a slightly higher overlap than unrelated pairs, a difference that was non-significant.

The chain recombines TRBV24-1 with TRBJ2-1; 9 bases are shared with TRBD2. The sequencing input was blood. The TCR originated in a boy between 2 and 10 years old in good health. CDR3 in amino acids: CATSDRAGGPVNEQFF. CDR3 nucleotide sequence: TGTGCCACCAGTGACCGCGCGGGGGGGCCGGTCAATGAGCAGTTCTTC.